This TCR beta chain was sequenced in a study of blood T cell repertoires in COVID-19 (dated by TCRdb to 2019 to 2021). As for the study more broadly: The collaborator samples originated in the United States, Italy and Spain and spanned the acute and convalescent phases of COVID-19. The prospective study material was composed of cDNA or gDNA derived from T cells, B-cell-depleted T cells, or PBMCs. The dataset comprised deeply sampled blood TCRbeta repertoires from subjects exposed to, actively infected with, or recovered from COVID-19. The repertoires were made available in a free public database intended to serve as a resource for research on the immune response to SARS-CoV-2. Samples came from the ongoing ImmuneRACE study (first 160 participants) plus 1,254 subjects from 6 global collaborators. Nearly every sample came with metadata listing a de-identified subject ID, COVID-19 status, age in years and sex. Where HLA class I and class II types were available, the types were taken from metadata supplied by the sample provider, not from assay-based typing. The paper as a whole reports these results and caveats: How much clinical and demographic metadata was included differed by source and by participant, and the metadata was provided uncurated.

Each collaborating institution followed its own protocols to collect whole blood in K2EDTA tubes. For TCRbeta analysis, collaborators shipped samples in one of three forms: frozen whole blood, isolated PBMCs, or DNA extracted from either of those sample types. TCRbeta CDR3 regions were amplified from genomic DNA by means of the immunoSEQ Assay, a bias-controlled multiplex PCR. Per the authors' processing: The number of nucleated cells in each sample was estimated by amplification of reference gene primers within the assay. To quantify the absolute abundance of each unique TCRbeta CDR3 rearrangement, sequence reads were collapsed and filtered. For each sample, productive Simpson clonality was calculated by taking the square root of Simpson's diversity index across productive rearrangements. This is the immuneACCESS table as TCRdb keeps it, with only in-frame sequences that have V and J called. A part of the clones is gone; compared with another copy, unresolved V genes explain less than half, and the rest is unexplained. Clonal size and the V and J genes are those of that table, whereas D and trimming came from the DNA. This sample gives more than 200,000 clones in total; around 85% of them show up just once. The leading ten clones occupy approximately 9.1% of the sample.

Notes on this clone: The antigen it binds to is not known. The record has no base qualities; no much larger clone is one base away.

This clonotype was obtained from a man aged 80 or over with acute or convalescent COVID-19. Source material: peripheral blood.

At the DNA level, the sequence is TGTGCCAGTAGTATAGGGAGCTCTGGGGCCAACGTCCTGACTTTC. Its protein product is CASSIGSSGANVLTF. The chain joins TRBV19 to TRBJ2-6, with the D gene too uncertain to name. The CDR3 numbers 15 residues from cysteine through phenylalanine. CDR3 DNA only is kept here, 45 bases in frame from base 1. The germline V gene (reference sequence) supplies CDR1 LNHDA and CDR2 SQIVND. The germline ends are 4 bases apart after V is trimmed by 1 base and J by 0 bases.